A single sample gave rise to the 5 T cell receptor beta chains below, sequenced in a study of cytotoxic CD8 clonotypes in ibrutinib-treated CLL. TCRdb keeps only in-frame clones here, not all; method: immunoSEQ multiplex PCR. Seen here are under 150,000 clones, 65% to 85% observed once, and the top ten hold 7.6%. Sample: PBMCs, taken after 36 months of ibrutinib treatment. Receptors originate from a human donor with chronic lymphocytic leukemia.

Concerning this clone: Other nucleotide sequences from this sample produce the same CDR3. V usage is TRBV6-1 and J usage is TRBJ2-3; D gene unclear. V dropped 5 bases and J dropped 3 bases, with 6 bases sitting between them. This CDR3 spans 12 amino acids. CDR1 is MNHNS and CDR2 is SASEGT in the germline V gene. The CDR3 sequence: CASSLPTDTQYF. CDR3 DNA: TGTGCCAGCAGTCTCCCGACAGATACGCAGTATTTT.

The rearrangement joins TRBV6-6 to TRBJ1-2; a possible D gene is TRBD1 (5 bases). V gave up 6 bases and J gave up 4 bases, with 18 bases separating them. The CDR3 is 15 residues long. Germline lookup yields CDR1 MNHNY and CDR2 SVGAGI (reference sequence). DNA of the CDR3: TGTGCCAGCAGCTCGAGCGGGACGGCAATCTATGGCTACACCTTC. This sequence encodes CASSSSGTAIYGYTF.

This chain links TRBV9 with TRBJ1-3; 7 bases line up with TRBD1. From germline, CDR1 is SGDLS and CDR2 YYNGEE. With V trimmed by 4 bases and J by 4 bases, 11 bases remained unmatched. The CDR3 length is 16 residues. CDR3 in amino acids: CASSPNSRQGGNTIYF. The CDR3, as DNA: TGTGCCAGCAGCCCTAACAGCCGACAGGGAGGAAACACCATATATTTT.

The chain has TRBV7-6 and TRBJ2-1, with 10 bases that match TRBD2. The germline CDR1 and CDR2 sequences are SGHVS and FNYEAQ. The ends lost 5 bases at V and 9 bases at J; junction bases unmatched: 16. The CDR3 spans 17 residues. This CDR3 reads CASSPPSGASGRGEQFF. The CDR3 DNA is TGTGCCAGCAGCCCCCCGTCTGGGGCTAGCGGGAGAGGTGAGCAGTTCTTC.

The genes are TRBV4-1 and TRBJ2-5; D gene ambiguous. Trimming removed 1 base from V and 4 bases from J, with 19 bases in between. CDR1 is MGHRA, CDR2 YSYEKL, per germline. The CDR3 length is 17 residues. The CDR3 coding sequence is TGCGCCAGCAGCCAAGTTAATTCCCGGACCCTGAGAGAGACCCAGTACTTC. It is translated as CASSQVNSRTLRETQYF.